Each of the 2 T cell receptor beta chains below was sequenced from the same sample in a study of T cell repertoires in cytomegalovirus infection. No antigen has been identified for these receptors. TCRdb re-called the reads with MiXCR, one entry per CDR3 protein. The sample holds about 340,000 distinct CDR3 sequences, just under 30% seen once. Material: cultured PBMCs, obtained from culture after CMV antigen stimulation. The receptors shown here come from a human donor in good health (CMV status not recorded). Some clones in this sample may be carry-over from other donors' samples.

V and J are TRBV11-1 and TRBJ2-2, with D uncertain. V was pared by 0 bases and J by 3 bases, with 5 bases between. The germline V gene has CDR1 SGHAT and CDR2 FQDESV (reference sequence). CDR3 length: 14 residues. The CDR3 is CASSLARYTGELFF. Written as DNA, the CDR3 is TGTGCCAGCAGCTTAGCTAGGTACACCGGGGAGCTGTTTTTT. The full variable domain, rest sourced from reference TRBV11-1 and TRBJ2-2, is EAEVAQSPRYKITEKSQAVAFWCDPISGHATLYWYRQILGQGPELLVQFQDESVVDDSQLPKDRFSAERLKGVDSTLKIQPAELGDSAMYLCASSLARYTGELFFGEGSRLTVL.

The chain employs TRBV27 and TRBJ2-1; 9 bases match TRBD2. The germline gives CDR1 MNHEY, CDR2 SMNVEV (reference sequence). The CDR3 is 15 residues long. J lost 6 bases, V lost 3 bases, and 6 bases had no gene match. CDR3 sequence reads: CASSLSSGGINEQFF. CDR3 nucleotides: TGTGCCAGCAGTTTGTCGAGCGGGGGGATCAATGAGCAGTTCTTC.